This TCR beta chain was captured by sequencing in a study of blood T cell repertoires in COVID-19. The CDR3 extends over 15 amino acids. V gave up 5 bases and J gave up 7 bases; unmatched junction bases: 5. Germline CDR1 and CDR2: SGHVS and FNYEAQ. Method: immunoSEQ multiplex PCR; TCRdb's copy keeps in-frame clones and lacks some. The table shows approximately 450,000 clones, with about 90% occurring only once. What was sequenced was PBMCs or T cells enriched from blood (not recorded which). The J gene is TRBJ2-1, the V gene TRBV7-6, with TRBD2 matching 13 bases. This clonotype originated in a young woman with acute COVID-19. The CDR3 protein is CASSPLAGGRNEQFF. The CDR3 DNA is TGTGCCAGCAGCCCACTAGCGGGAGGGAGGAATGAGCAGTTCTTC.